Below, one TCR beta chain is given with its context. The antigen is not known. Here immunoSEQ multiplex PCR was the method, and the copy in TCRdb shows in-frame clones only, minus some. In the table there are about 4,800 clones, 30% to 35% of which are singletons. The data were taken from a study of T cells in localized non-small cell lung cancer. General study findings and limits: A single tumor region was sequenced, leaving heterogeneity possible.

The CDR3 sequence is 15 residues long. V shed 1 base and J shed 3 bases, with 9 bases lying between them. Germline CDR1 and CDR2: SGHNT and YENEEA. V and J are TRBV11-3 and TRBJ2-2, with D possibly matching TRBD1 (6 bases). This receptor was identified in a male donor aged 60 or older with stage III lung adenocarcinoma. Source: lung tumor tissue, taken before any cancer treatment. The CDR3 sequence: CASSLVRQDTGELFF. The CDR3 region has the DNA TGTGCCAGCAGCTTAGTAAGACAGGACACCGGGGAGCTGTTTTTT.